Shown below are 29 T cell receptor beta chains from a single sample sequenced in a study of cytomegalovirus exposure and HLA in healthy donors. TCRdb's table, derived via immunoSEQ multiplex PCR, lists solely in-frame clones and lacks some. The sample holds roughly 150,000 clones; around nine tenths are singletons and the top ten take almost 3%. The specimen was PBMCs. The receptors originated from a man younger than 35 in good health and CMV-seronegative.

Remarks on this clone: At one end the junction does not follow the germline gene, possibly because of a read error. The chain combines TRBV30 with TRBJ1-6, with 9 bases fitting TRBD1. CDR3 length equals 14 residues. Germline lookup yields CDR1 GTSNPN and CDR2 SVGIG (reference sequence). The CDR3 coding sequence is TGTGCCGCGGACAGGGGCTCCTTTAATTCACCCCTCCACTTT. It encodes CAADRGSFNSPLHF.

V and J are TRBV6-1 and TRBJ2-7, with 8 nucleotides matching TRBD1. The V gene's germline CDR1 is MNHNS and CDR2 SASEGT. This CDR3 spans 15 amino acids. The J segment lost 3 bases and the V segment lost 1 base, leaving 5 bases of the junction unmatched. CDR3 loop: CASSEEDGTGYEQYV. CDR3 nucleotides: TGTGCCAGCAGTGAAGAGGACGGGACAGGCTACGAGCAGTACGTC.

The table lists this clone with a count of one. The rearrangement links TRBV27 to TRBJ2-3; TRBD1 agrees at 9 bases. From germline, CDR1 is MNHEY and CDR2 SMNVEV (reference sequence). Trimming took 10 bases from V and 4 from J; bases not matched to a gene: 9. CDR3 length equals 14 residues. The CDR3 loop reads CATSTGGVPDTQYF. In DNA form, the CDR3 reads TGTGCCACCTCCACAGGGGGCGTCCCAGATACGCAGTATTTT.

The rearrangement links TRBV5-1 to TRBJ1-1; perhaps TRBD1 as D (5 bases). This CDR3 has 12 residues. The germline V gene has CDR1 SGHRS and CDR2 YFSETQ. Trimming took 4 bases from V and 8 from J, leaving 12 bases between them. CDR3 sequence reads: CASSPERGEAFF. The CDR3, as DNA: TGCGCCAGCAGCCCAGAGCGGGGCGAAGCTTTCTTT.

The gene calls are TRBV27 and TRBJ2-6; weak D call: TRBD2 (6 bases). CDR3 size: 16 residues. V was trimmed by 5 bases and J by 0 bases, leaving 11 bases between them. Germline CDR1 reads MNHEY; CDR2 reads SMNVEV (reference sequence). The CDR3 is CASSRAGTSGANVLTF. The DNA of the CDR3 is TGTGCCAGCAGTCGGGCGGGGACCTCTGGGGCCAACGTCCTGACTTTC.

The chain recombines TRBV28 with TRBJ1-5; a possible D gene is TRBD1 (6 bases). CDR3 length equals 15 residues. Trimming removed 8 bases at V and 4 bases at J, with 18 bases between. Germline CDR1 MDHEN, CDR2 SYDVKM. CDR3 bases: TGTGCCAGCCTCTCCGGGACACTGGGGAATCAGCCCCAGCATTTT. It specifies CASLSGTLGNQPQHF.

The rearrangement links TRBV5-1 to TRBJ2-1; possible D gene TRBD2, 5 bases. The length of the CDR3 is 15 residues. V dropped 6 bases and J dropped 6 bases, with 19 bases sitting between them. From germline, CDR1 is SGHRS and CDR2 YFSETQ. The DNA of the CDR3 is TGCGCCAGCACCCAGTTATTGGCAGGAGGCAATGAGCAGTTCTTC. Translating it yields CASTQLLAGGNEQFF. Based on the CDR3 plus reference TRBV5-1 and TRBJ2-1, the full variable domain is KAGVTQTPRYLIKTRGQQVTLSCSPISGHRSVSWYQQTPGQGLQFLFEYFSETQRNKGNFPGRFSGRQFSNSRSEMNVSTLELGDSALYLCASTQLLAGGNEQFFGPGTRLTVL.

This sequence joins TRBV2 and TRBJ1-5; tentative D call: TRBD1 (5 bases). This CDR3 is built from 15 residues. V was cut by 4 bases and J by 0 bases, with 10 bases left in between. The germline V gene has CDR1 SNHLY and CDR2 FYNNEI. For the CDR3, the DNA is TGTGCCAGCAGTGGACAGATCGATAGCAATCAGCCCCAGCATTTT. The encoded protein is CASSGQIDSNQPQHF.

This clone has just one count. The genes are TRBV30 and TRBJ1-5; TRBD1 aligns across 9 bases. After removal of 3 bases from V and 4 bases from J, the junction contained 13 bases not matched to a gene. This CDR3 contains 17 residues. Germline V gene data show CDR1 as GTSNPN and CDR2 as SVGIG (reference sequence). This CDR3 is CAWSSWTGEGSNQPQHF. The CDR3 bases are TGTGCCTGGAGCTCGTGGACAGGGGAAGGTTCGAATCAGCCCCAGCATTTT.

The chain joins TRBV19 to TRBJ1-1; no clear D. CDR3 size: 13 residues. Trimming took 7 bases from V and 3 from J, leaving 12 bases between them. Germline-derived CDR1 and CDR2 are LNHDA and SQIVND (reference sequence). The CDR3 region is CASTFRRDTEAFF. The CDR3 DNA is TGTGCCAGTACTTTTCGGAGGGACACTGAAGCTTTCTTT. Complete variable domain (other parts from reference TRBV19 and TRBJ1-1): DGGITQSPKYLFRKEGQNVTLSCEQNLNHDAMYWYRQDPGQGLRLIYYSQIVNDFQKGDIAEGYSVSREKKESFPLTVTSAQKNPTAFYLCASTFRRDTEAFFGQGTRLTVV.

The chain combines TRBV7-2 with TRBJ1-2; D might be TRBD1 (5 bases). With 2 bases removed from V and 8 bases from J, the gap between germline ends came to 15 bases. The CDR3 has 14 amino acids. CDR1 is SGHTA, CDR2 FQGNSA, per germline. The CDR3 coding sequence is TGTGCCAGCAGCTTAAGGGACTTTACTAAGGGCTACACCTTC. Translated, it gives CASSLRDFTKGYTF.

This clone appeared once. The chain joins TRBV11-1 to TRBJ2-7; TRBD2 matches at 11 bases. CDR1 is SGHAT, CDR2 FQDESV, per germline (reference sequence). After removal of 5 bases from V and 1 base from J, the junction contained 7 bases not matched to a gene. The CDR3 has 16 amino acids. The CDR3 here is CASSQNLAGGSYEQYF. The CDR3 DNA is TGTGCCAGCAGCCAGAATCTAGCGGGAGGTTCCTACGAGCAGTACTTC. The full variable domain, with the rest looked up from reference TRBV11-1 and TRBJ2-7, is EAEVAQSPRYKITEKSQAVAFWCDPISGHATLYWYRQILGQGPELLVQFQDESVVDDSQLPKDRFSAERLKGVDSTLKIQPAELGDSAMYLCASSQNLAGGSYEQYFGPGTRLTVT.

The chain couples TRBV28 to TRBJ2-2; D unclear. The CDR3 contains 12 residues. V was shortened by 7 bases and J by 4 bases, with 7 bases between the two germline ends. Germline lookup yields CDR1 MDHEN and CDR2 SYDVKM. Written as DNA, the CDR3 is TGTGCCAGCATCGGTAGCACCGGGGAGCTGTTTTTT. Protein sequence: CASIGSTGELFF.

This rearrangement joins TRBV5-6 to TRBJ2-1; D ambiguous. The length of the CDR3 is 16 residues. Germline values: CDR1 SGHDT, CDR2 YYEEEE. The ends were cut back, 0 bases at V and 13 bases at J, with 23 bases in the middle. The CDR3 bases are TGTGCCAGCAGCTTGGGAGGCCCGACGCGGCTCTCTAAACAGTTCTTC. Protein: CASSLGGPTRLSKQFF.

This rearrangement joins TRBV6-4 to TRBJ1-5, with no clear D. This CDR3 has 16 amino acids. Germline V gene lookup returns CDR1 MRHNA and CDR2 SNTAGT. Deletions cut 0 bases from V and 2 bases from J, with 11 bases between. CDR3 loop: CASSDSYTAGNQPQHF. The CDR3 coding sequence is TGTGCCAGCAGTGACTCTTACACAGCGGGCAATCAGCCCCAGCATTTT.

The V and J genes are TRBV28 and TRBJ1-5; D is unresolved. Trimming left V 2 bases short and J 4 bases short, with 12 bases between. The CDR3 loop spans 15 amino acids. Looked up from germline, CDR1 is MDHEN and CDR2 is SYDVKM. Here the CDR3 reads CASSLAEIGNQPQHF. The CDR3 nucleotides are TGTGCCAGCAGTTTAGCGGAGATTGGGAATCAGCCCCAGCATTTT. Based on the CDR3 plus reference TRBV28 and TRBJ1-5, the full variable domain is DVKVTQSSRYLVKRTGEKVFLECVQDMDHENMFWYRQDPGLGLRLIYFSYDVKMKEKGDIPEGYSVSREKKERFSLILESASTNQTSMYLCASSLAEIGNQPQHFGDGTRLSIL.

This chain connects TRBV14 to TRBJ2-1; TRBD1 aligns across 9 bases. The germline V gene has CDR1 SGHDN and CDR2 FVKESK. V gave up 3 bases and J gave up 5 bases; unmatched junction bases: 2. This CDR3 region has 14 residues. CDR3 protein: CASSQDRGHNEQFF. CDR3 bases: TGTGCCAGCAGCCAGGACAGGGGTCACAATGAGCAGTTCTTC.

The chain combines TRBV6-5 with TRBJ2-3; 10 nucleotides line up with TRBD2. CDR3 length: 15 amino acids. Germline V CDR1 and CDR2: MNHEY, SVGAGI. Germline trimming cut 4 bases from V and 2 bases from J; bases unmatched to any gene: 3. The CDR3 nucleotides read TGTGCCAGCAGTTTAGCGGGGGGTACCACAGATACGCAGTATTTT. Amino acids: CASSLAGGTTDTQYF.

The chain recombines TRBV11-2 with TRBJ1-1; no reliable D call. Germline CDR1 SGHAT, CDR2 FQNNGV. This CDR3 is built from 14 residues. V dropped 2 bases and J dropped 4 bases, with 11 bases sitting between them. CDR3 residues: CASSLFRSGTEAFF. In DNA form, the CDR3 reads TGTGCCAGCAGCTTATTCAGATCGGGCACTGAAGCTTTCTTT.

The CDR3 reads CASSIYNQPQHF. Here the CDR3 DNA reads TGTGCCAGCAGCATCTACAATCAGCCCCAGCATTTT. The rearrangement links TRBV5-4 to TRBJ1-5; D is ambiguous. CDR1 is SGHNT, CDR2 YYREEE, per germline (reference sequence). This CDR3 is 12 amino acids long. With 4 bases removed from V and 3 bases from J, the gap between germline ends came to 5 bases.

V gene TRBV5-5 combines with J gene TRBJ2-7; D is ambiguous. CDR1 SGHKS and CDR2 YYEKEE come from the germline V gene (reference sequence). Trimming took off 3 bases at V and 4 bases at J, with 17 bases between the two ends. This CDR3 region has 15 residues. The CDR3 sequence is CASSSTPDWIYEQYF. Here the CDR3 DNA reads TGTGCCAGCAGCTCAACCCCAGACTGGATTTACGAGCAGTACTTC. Full variable domain (remainder filled in from reference TRBV5-5 and TRBJ2-7): DAGVTQSPTHLIKTRGQQVTLRCSPISGHKSVSWYQQVLGQGPQFIFQYYEKEERGRGNFPDRFSARQFPNYSSELNVNALLLGDSALYLCASSSTPDWIYEQYFGPGTRLTVT.

The chain combines TRBV6-1 with TRBJ1-5; 8 bases align to TRBD1. The CDR3 has 13 residues. The germline gives CDR1 MNHNS, CDR2 SASEGT. J was trimmed by 6 bases and V by 6 bases; bases with no gene match: 4. CDR3 DNA sequence: TGTGCCAGCAGGACAGGGGAGGGTCAGCCCCAGCATTTT. This codes for CASRTGEGQPQHF.

In regard to this clone: The sample has other DNA sequences that encode this CDR3 too. The chain uses TRBV11-2 and TRBJ2-7; 11 bases match TRBD2. With V trimmed by 1 base and J by 4 bases, 0 bases remained unmatched. Germline values: CDR1 SGHAT, CDR2 FQNNGV. The CDR3 is 14 amino acids. The CDR3 DNA follows: TGTGCCAGCAGCTTAGGGACTAGCGGGTACGAGCAGTACTTC. It encodes CASSLGTSGYEQYF.

The chain is built from TRBV19 and TRBJ2-1; 10 bases line up with TRBD2. Germline V gene sequence: CDR1 LNHDA, CDR2 SQIVND (reference sequence). V shed 5 bases and J 2 bases; nucleotides not matched to a gene: 3. This CDR3 has 15 amino acids. The CDR3 loop is CASSGLAGAYNEQFF. DNA for the CDR3: TGTGCCAGTAGTGGGCTAGCGGGAGCCTACAATGAGCAGTTCTTC.

The V call is TRBV5-1, the J call TRBJ2-2; TRBD2 matches 7 bases. The trim removed 0 bases at V and 4 bases at J, leaving 3 bases unmatched. There are 15 residues in the CDR3. The germline V gene has CDR1 SGHRS and CDR2 YFSETQ. CDR3: CASSLVVAGTGELFF. The CDR3 nucleotides are TGCGCCAGCAGCTTGGTCGTAGCGGGCACCGGGGAGCTGTTTTTT.

The genes are TRBV27 and TRBJ1-5; 10 bases are a match to TRBD1. Trimming took 6 bases from V and 5 from J; bases not matched to a gene: 13. CDR1 MNHEY and CDR2 SMNVEV come from the germline V gene (reference sequence). This CDR3 is 17 amino acids long. Here the CDR3 reads CASSPWGGDRGDQPQHF. The DNA of the CDR3 is TGTGCCAGCAGCCCATGGGGGGGGGACAGGGGTGATCAGCCCCAGCATTTT.

This clone was observed a few times. This sequence joins TRBV14 and TRBJ1-6; D ambiguous. V lost 1 base to trimming and J lost 10 bases, with 14 bases between them. Germline lookup yields CDR1 SGHDN and CDR2 FVKESK. CDR3 length: 15 residues. CDR3 loop: CASSQVAGSDSPLHF. CDR3 nucleotide sequence: TGTGCCAGCAGCCAAGTTGCGGGGTCGGACTCACCCCTCCACTTT.

The genes are TRBV10-1 and TRBJ2-2; D may be TRBD1 (6 bases). Per the germline V gene, CDR1 is WNHNN and CDR2 is SYGVQD (reference sequence). Trimming cost V 3 bases and J 3 bases, with 11 bases left between them. The CDR3 covers 15 residues. The CDR3 DNA follows: TGCGCCAGCAGTGATTGGGACAAGGACACCGGGGAGCTGTTTTTT. Encoded protein: CASSDWDKDTGELFF.

CDR3 in DNA: TGTGCCAGCACCCCTAGCGGGAGGGGTGAGCAGTTCTTC. As protein: CASTPSGRGEQFF. V is TRBV7-2 and J is TRBJ2-1; 12 bases map to TRBD2. V gave up 7 bases and J gave up 9 bases; unmatched junction bases: 4. There are 13 residues in the CDR3. Germline CDR1 is SGHTA and CDR2 is FQGNSA.